A single sample is the source of the 20 T cell receptor beta chains below, sequenced in a study of blood T cell repertoires in COVID-19. TCRdb's copy holds only in-frame clones and misses some; the assay was immunoSEQ multiplex PCR. Here the sample spans 130,000 or so clones, 85% to 90% being singletons. Input material: peripheral blood. These receptors originate from a man between 65 and 85 years old with active or convalescent COVID-19.

The V gene is TRBV12-3 or TRBV12-4, the J gene TRBJ2-5; D possibly corresponds to TRBD1 (5 bases). V was trimmed by 6 bases and J by 2 bases, leaving 10 bases between them. This CDR3 region has 13 residues. The CDR3 region has the DNA TGTGCCAGCAGCCTAAGACAGCAAGAGACCCAGTACTTC. The encoded protein is CASSLRQQETQYF.

The V and J genes are TRBV5-1 and TRBJ2-7, with TRBD1 matching over 8 bases. The CDR3 contains 16 residues. The V gene's germline CDR1 is SGHRS and CDR2 YFSETQ. V lost 5 bases and J lost 4; bases outside the gene matches: 14. In DNA, the CDR3 is TGCGCCAGCAGTAGGCAGGGGGCCCTTGACGTATACGAGCAGTACTTC. It translates to CASSRQGALDVYEQYF.

This clone came up once. The rearrangement links TRBV28 to TRBJ2-1, with TRBD2 identical over 9 bases. Trimming cost V 10 bases and J 4 bases; bases outside gene matches: 8. Per germline, CDR1 MDHEN and CDR2 SYDVKM. This CDR3 is built from 14 residues. This chain's CDR3 is CATHRTSVYNEQFF. DNA for the CDR3: TGTGCCACCCACCGGACTAGCGTGTACAATGAGCAGTTCTTC. Looking up the rest from reference TRBV28 and TRBJ2-1 gives the full variable domain: DVKVTQSSRYLVKRTGEKVFLECVQDMDHENMFWYRQDPGLGLRLIYFSYDVKMKEKGDIPEGYSVSREKKERFSLILESASTNQTSMYLCATHRTSVYNEQFFGPGTRLTVL.

The V gene is TRBV3-1 (or the pseudogene TRBV3-2), the J gene TRBJ2-4, with D possibly TRBD2 on 6 matching bases. V was cut by 4 bases and J by 3 bases, with 7 bases left in between. This CDR3 comprises 13 residues. CDR1 is LGHDT, CDR2 YNNKEL, per germline (reference sequence). In DNA, the CDR3 is TGTGCCAGCAGCCGGGAGGACAAAAACATTCAGTACTTC. Protein product: CASSREDKNIQYF.

The chain combines TRBV28 with TRBJ2-7; the D gene is possibly TRBD2 (6 bases). Deletions cut 3 bases from V and 6 bases from J, with 12 bases between. CDR1 and CDR2 (germline): MDHEN, SYDVKM. This CDR3 is built from 13 residues. In DNA form, the CDR3 reads TGTGCCAGCAGTTTGGGGGGACCCGGCGAGCAGTACTTC. Translation gives CASSLGGPGEQYF.

The chain recombines TRBV19 with TRBJ1-2, with no clear D. Trimming took off 8 bases at V and 1 base at J, with 17 bases between the two ends. The CDR3 is made up of 15 amino acids. Germline V gives CDR1 LNHDA, CDR2 SQIVND (reference sequence). The CDR3 DNA reads as TGTGCCAGTCGTCTCAAGGGAGAGGGTAACTATGGCTACACCTTC. Protein product: CASRLKGEGNYGYTF.

The chain is built from TRBV5-1 and TRBJ2-1; D might be TRBD1 (6 bases). V lost 3 bases, J lost 0 bases, and 13 bases lay in between. The CDR3 covers 16 residues. CDR1 is SGHRS, CDR2 YFSETQ, per germline. Here the CDR3 reads CASSYQQGSSYNEQFF. The CDR3 DNA reads TGCGCCAGCAGCTACCAACAGGGCAGCTCCTACAATGAGCAGTTCTTC.

J is TRBJ2-2 and V is TRBV6-5; TRBD2 matches at 7 bases. Germline CDR1 reads MNHEY; CDR2 reads SVGAGI. J lost 7 bases, V lost 6 bases, and 11 bases had no gene match. The CDR3 is 15 residues long. As DNA, the CDR3 is TGTGCCAGCAGGCCACCGGGACTAACCGGCGGGGAGCTGTTTTTT. It specifies CASRPPGLTGGELFF.

The genes are TRBV11-2 and TRBJ2-2; D gene ambiguous. With 5 bases removed from V and 4 bases from J, the gap between germline ends came to 8 bases. This CDR3 comprises 13 residues. Germline V gives CDR1 SGHAT, CDR2 FQNNGV. In DNA, the CDR3 is TGTGCCAGCAGCGCACCGGGCACCGGGGAGCTGTTTTTT. It is translated as CASSAPGTGELFF.

The chain employs TRBV27 and TRBJ1-4; D is possibly TRBD1 (6 bases). The CDR3 loop spans 16 amino acids. Germline V gene lookup returns CDR1 MNHEY and CDR2 SMNVEV (reference sequence). V was trimmed by 3 bases and J by 5 bases, leaving 16 bases between them. CDR3 DNA sequence: TGTGCCAGCAGTTTGGTACCGGGACAAGGGAATGAAAAACTGTTTTTT. Translated: CASSLVPGQGNEKLFF.

The rearrangement uses TRBV15 and TRBJ1-3, with 8 bases aligning to TRBD1. Unmatched junction bases numbered 6, after V lost 5 bases and J lost 9 bases. This CDR3 comprises 13 residues. Per the germline V gene, CDR1 is LNHNV and CDR2 is YYDKDF (reference sequence). CDR3 sequence: CATSRGQESTIYF. The CDR3 DNA follows: TGTGCCACCAGCCGGGGACAGGAGAGCACCATATATTTT. Complete variable domain (other parts from reference TRBV15 and TRBJ1-3): DAMVIQNPRYQVTQFGKPVTLSCSQTLNHNVMYWYQQKSSQAPKLLFHYYDKDFNNEADTPDNFQSRRPNTSFCFLDIRSPGLGDTAMYLCATSRGQESTIYFGEGSWLTVV.

This rearrangement joins TRBV18 to TRBJ1-5, with D uncertain. The CDR3 sequence is 14 residues long. Per germline, CDR1 KGHSH and CDR2 LQKENI. With 3 bases removed from V and 0 bases from J, the gap between germline ends came to 6 bases. The CDR3 DNA reads TGTGCCAGCTCACCTTTGTATAGCAATCAGCCCCAGCATTTT. This translates into CASSPLYSNQPQHF.

The chain combines TRBV29-1 with TRBJ1-2; possible D gene TRBD1, 5 bases. Germline V gene lookup returns CDR1 SQVTM and CDR2 ANQGSEA. Trimming pared 4 bases from V and 2 bases from J, leaving 11 bases between. The CDR3 has 13 residues. The CDR3 sequence: CSVGQGGNYGYTF. The CDR3 DNA is TGCAGCGTTGGGCAGGGAGGAAACTATGGCTACACCTTC.

The V and J genes are TRBV7-9 and TRBJ1-1, with D maybe TRBD1 (6 bases). CDR1 and CDR2 from the germline V gene are SEHNR and FQNEAQ (reference sequence). This CDR3 is built from 11 residues. The CDR3 region has the DNA TGTGCAGAGACAGGGAACACTGAAGCTTTCTTT. Protein product: CAETGNTEAFF.

The rearrangement uses TRBV7-9 and TRBJ1-1; 12 bases are shared with TRBD1. After removal of 3 bases from V and 4 bases from J, the junction contained 6 bases not matched to a gene. CDR3 length equals 16 residues. Germline CDR1 and CDR2: SEHNR and FQNEAQ (reference sequence). CDR3 loop: CASSFAGDRGRTEAFF. The CDR3 DNA sequence: TGTGCCAGCAGCTTCGCGGGGGACAGGGGGCGCACTGAAGCTTTCTTT.

This sequence joins TRBV24-1 and TRBJ1-2; TRBD1 matches at 10 bases. The CDR3 runs to 15 residues. CDR1 KGHDR and CDR2 SFDVKD come from the germline V gene. J lost 2 bases, V lost 9 bases, and 8 bases had no gene match. The CDR3 nucleotides read TGTGCCACCGGACCCCGACAGGGGGCGAACTATGGCTACACCTTC. It encodes CATGPRQGANYGYTF.

The chain joins TRBV28 to TRBJ2-5; D gene unclear. The germline V gene has CDR1 MDHEN and CDR2 SYDVKM. This CDR3 has 12 residues. The germline V and J ends were trimmed by 7 bases and 5 bases, with 11 bases remaining between them. DNA of the CDR3: TGTGCCAGCACCACACTCGGGGAGACCCAGTACTTC. It translates to CASTTLGETQYF.

J is TRBJ2-3 and V is TRBV7-9; D perhaps matches TRBD1 (6 bases). V was pared by 1 base and J by 3 bases, with 17 bases between. Germline CDR1 SEHNR, CDR2 FQNEAQ (reference sequence). The CDR3 runs to 17 residues. In DNA form, the CDR3 reads TGTGCCAGCAGCTTAGGGGTCATCCAGGGGACGACAGATACGCAGTATTTT. Its translation: CASSLGVIQGTTDTQYF.

The chain carries TRBV24-1 and TRBJ2-3, with TRBD2 identical over 12 bases. Trimming removed 5 bases from V and 1 base from J; junction bases left unmatched: 12. CDR3 size: 19 residues. The germline V gene encodes CDR1 KGHDR and CDR2 SFDVKD. The CDR3 reads CATSALPRTSGTRTDTQYF. In DNA, the CDR3 is TGTGCCACCAGTGCCTTGCCACGGACTAGCGGGACTCGCACAGATACGCAGTATTTT.

The chain is built from TRBV5-1 and TRBJ2-7, with 7 bases lining up with TRBD1. Germline V gene data show CDR1 as SGHRS and CDR2 as YFSETQ. The V and J ends lost 5 bases and 0 bases, in that order; junction bases with no gene match: 8. This CDR3 spans 15 amino acids. CDR3 protein: CASRPGTASSYEQYF. The CDR3 DNA is TGCGCCAGCAGACCCGGGACAGCCAGCTCCTACGAGCAGTACTTC. Supplemented by reference TRBV5-1 and TRBJ2-7, the full variable domain reads KAGVTQTPRYLIKTRGQQVTLSCSPISGHRSVSWYQQTPGQGLQFLFEYFSETQRNKGNFPGRFSGRQFSNSRSEMNVSTLELGDSALYLCASRPGTASSYEQYFGPGTRLTVT.